The clone carrying this T cell receptor (beta chain) was found once. Its antigen remains unknown. This sample was taken from a study of graft-versus-host responses after intestinal transplantation. V lost 1 base and J 3 bases, leaving 9 bases between the germline ends. The CDR3 runs 14 residues. Germline-derived CDR1 and CDR2 are SGHAT and FQNNGV. TCRdb's table, derived via immunoSEQ multiplex PCR, lists solely in-frame clones and lacks some. The table records roughly 99,000 clones, roughly 89% of them present only once. General study findings and limits: GvH clones occurred in recipient marrow; some first appeared in ileum or blood. Early post-transplant HvG declines showed an association with peak circulating GvH clone levels.

The sequencing used unstimulated CD4+ T cells sorted from spleen or lymph node cells, collected before transplant. V is TRBV11-2 and J is TRBJ1-2; D not certain. The clonotype comes from a human donor who was the organ donor for an intestinal transplant. The CDR3 sequence is CASSLVPGDYGYTF. CDR3 bases: TGTGCCAGCAGCTTAGTACCCGGAGACTATGGCTACACCTTC.